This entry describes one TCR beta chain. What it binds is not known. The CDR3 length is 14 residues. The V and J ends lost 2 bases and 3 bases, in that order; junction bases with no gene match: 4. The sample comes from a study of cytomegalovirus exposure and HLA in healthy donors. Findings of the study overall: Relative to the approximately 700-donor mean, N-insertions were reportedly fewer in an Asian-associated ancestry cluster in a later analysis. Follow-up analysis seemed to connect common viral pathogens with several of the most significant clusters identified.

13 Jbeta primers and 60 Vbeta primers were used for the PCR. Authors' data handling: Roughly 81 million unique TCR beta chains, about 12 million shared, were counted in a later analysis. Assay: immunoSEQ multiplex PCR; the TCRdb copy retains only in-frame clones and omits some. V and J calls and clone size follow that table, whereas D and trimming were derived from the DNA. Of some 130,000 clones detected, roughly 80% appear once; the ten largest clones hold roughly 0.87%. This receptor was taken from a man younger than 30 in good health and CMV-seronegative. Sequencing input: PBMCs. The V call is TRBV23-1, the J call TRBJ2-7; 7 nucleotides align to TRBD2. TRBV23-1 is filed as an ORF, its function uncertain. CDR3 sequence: CASSQLWGGYEQYF. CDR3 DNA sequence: TGCGCCAGCAGTCAACTGTGGGGGGGCTACGAGCAGTACTTC.